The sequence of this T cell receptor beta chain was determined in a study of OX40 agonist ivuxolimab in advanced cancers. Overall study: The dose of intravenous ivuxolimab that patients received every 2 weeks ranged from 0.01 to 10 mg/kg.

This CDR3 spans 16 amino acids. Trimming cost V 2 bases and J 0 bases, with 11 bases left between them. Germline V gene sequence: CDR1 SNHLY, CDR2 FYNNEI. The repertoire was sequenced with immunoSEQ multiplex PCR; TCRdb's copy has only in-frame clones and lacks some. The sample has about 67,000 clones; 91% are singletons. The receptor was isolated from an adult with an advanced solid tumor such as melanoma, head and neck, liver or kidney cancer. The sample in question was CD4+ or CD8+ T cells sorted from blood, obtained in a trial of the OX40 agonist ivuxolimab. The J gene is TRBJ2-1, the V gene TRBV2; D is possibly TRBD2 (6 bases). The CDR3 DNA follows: TGTGCCAGCAGTGAACTGGGGGGAGTCTCCTACAATGAGCAGTTCTTC. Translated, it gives CASSELGGVSYNEQFF.